This TCR beta chain was sequenced in a study of blood T cells in healthy people across ages. Germline values: CDR1 PRHDT, CDR2 FYEKMQ (reference sequence). CDR3 length: 15 amino acids. Sample-barcoded 5' priming and a J-beta primer mix drove a second PCR of roughly 6 to 12 cycles. TCRdb called the 5' RACE reads again in MiXCR, with one record for every CDR3 protein. Found here are 1.2 million to 1.5 million distinct CDR3 sequences, approximately 42% of them singletons; the top ten hold roughly 7.7%. Sample: blood. This TCR was sampled from a woman aged 18-29 years in good health. V is TRBV13 and J is TRBJ2-5; the match to TRBD2 covers 7 bases. The DNA end is more similar to TRBJ2-7, so the J call may be wrong. This chain's CDR3 is CASSLRPSGAGEQYF. CDR3 coding DNA: TGTGCCAGCAGCTTACGTCCCAGCGGGGCAGGCGAGCAGTACTTC.